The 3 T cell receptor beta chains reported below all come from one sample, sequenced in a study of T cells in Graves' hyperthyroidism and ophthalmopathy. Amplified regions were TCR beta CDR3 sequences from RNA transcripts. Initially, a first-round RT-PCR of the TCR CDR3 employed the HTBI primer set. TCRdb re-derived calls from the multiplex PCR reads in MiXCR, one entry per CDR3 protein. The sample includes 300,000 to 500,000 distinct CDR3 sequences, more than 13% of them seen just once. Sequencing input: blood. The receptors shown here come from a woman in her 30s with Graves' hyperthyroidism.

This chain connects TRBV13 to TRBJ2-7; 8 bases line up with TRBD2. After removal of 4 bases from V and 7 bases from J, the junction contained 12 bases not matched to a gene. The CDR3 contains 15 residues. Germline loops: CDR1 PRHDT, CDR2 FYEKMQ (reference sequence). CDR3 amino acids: CASSSIAGGMKEQYF. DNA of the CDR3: TGTGCCAGCAGCTCCATTGCGGGAGGCATGAAAGAGCAGTACTTC.

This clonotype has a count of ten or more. DNA of the CDR3: TGTGCCAGCAGCGTCACCGGGACAGGGGAAGAGACCCAGTACTTC. Protein: CASSVTGTGEETQYF. The chain employs TRBV7-3 and TRBJ2-5; 10 nucleotides match TRBD1. CDR1 is SGHTA, CDR2 FQGTGA, per germline. J gave up 3 bases and V 5 bases, and 6 bases lay outside the gene matches. The CDR3 is made up of 15 amino acids.

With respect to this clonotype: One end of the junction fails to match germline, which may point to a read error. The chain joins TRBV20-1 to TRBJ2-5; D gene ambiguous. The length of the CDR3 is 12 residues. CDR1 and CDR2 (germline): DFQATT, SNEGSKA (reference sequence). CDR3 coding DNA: TGCAGTGCTAGTTACCTCACTGGCGCCCAACACTTC. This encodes CSASYLTGAQHF.